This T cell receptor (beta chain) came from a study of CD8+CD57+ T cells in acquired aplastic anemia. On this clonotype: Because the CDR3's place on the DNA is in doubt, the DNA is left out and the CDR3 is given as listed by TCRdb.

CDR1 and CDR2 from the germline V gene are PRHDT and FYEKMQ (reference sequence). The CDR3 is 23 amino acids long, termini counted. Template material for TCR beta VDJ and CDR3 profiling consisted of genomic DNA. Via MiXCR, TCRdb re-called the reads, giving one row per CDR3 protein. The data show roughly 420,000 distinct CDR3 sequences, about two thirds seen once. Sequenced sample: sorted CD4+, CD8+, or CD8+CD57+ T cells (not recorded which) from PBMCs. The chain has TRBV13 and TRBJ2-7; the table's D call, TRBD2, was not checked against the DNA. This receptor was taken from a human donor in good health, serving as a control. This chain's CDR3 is CDSSFYICSARERWGGANWKQYF.